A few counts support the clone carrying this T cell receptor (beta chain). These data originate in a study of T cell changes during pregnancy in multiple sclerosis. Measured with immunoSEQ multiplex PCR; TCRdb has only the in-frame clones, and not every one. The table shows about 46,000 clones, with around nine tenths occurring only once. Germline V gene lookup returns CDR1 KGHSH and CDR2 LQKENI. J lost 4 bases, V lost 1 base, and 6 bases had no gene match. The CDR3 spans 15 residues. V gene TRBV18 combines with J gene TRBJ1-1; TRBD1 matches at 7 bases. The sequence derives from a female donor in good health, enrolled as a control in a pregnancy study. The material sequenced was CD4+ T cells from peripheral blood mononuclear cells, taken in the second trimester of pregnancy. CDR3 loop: CASSPRSGGFTEAFF. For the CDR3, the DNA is TGTGCCAGCTCACCACGTTCAGGGGGTTTCACTGAAGCTTTCTTT.